Shown below are 19 T cell receptor beta chains from a single sample sequenced in a study of glioma-infiltrating T cells. TCR alpha and beta CDR3 regions were amplified from RNA using iRepertoire nested multiplex PCR. Using its own MiXCR run on the multiplex PCR reads, TCRdb lists one record per CDR3 protein. The sample comprises under 130,000 distinct CDR3 sequences, 25% to 30% of which are singletons, and 40% to 55% rests with the top ten. The sample taken for sequencing was glioma tissue, nonneoplastic brain tissue, or PBMCs (not recorded which). These receptors were collected from a human donor with low-grade glioma or glioblastoma, undergoing nonglioma brain surgery, or in good health (not recorded which).

The table lists this clonotype with many counts. The chain links TRBV13 to TRBJ1-2, with 11 positions matching TRBD1. The germline V gene has CDR1 PRHDT and CDR2 FYEKMQ (reference sequence). With 5 bases clipped from V and 10 bases from J, the junction kept 9 bases outside the gene matches. The CDR3 sequence is 14 residues long. The CDR3 reads CASSSGQGADDYTF. DNA for the CDR3: TGTGCCAGCAGCAGTGGACAGGGGGCGGACGACTACACCTTC.

In its sample, this clonotype was seen many times. A read error may produce the germline difference seen at one junction end. J is TRBJ2-7 and V is TRBV14; D uncertain. The germline V gene encodes CDR1 SGHDN and CDR2 FVKESK. The CDR3 length is 13 residues. The CDR3: CASSQGPSYKQYF. The DNA of the CDR3 is TGTGCCAGCAGCCAAGGACCGTCCTACAAGCAGTACTTC. The complete variable domain, with remaining parts taken from reference TRBV14 and TRBJ2-7, reads EAGVTQFPSHSVIEKGQTVTLRCDPISGHDNLYWYRRVMGKEIKFLLHFVKESKQDESGMPNNRFLAERTGGTYSTLKVQPAELEDSGVYFCASSQGPSYKQYFGPGTRLTVT.

This clonotype was seen ten or more times. The gene calls are TRBV6-1 and TRBJ1-1, with unresolved D. The germline CDR1 and CDR2 sequences are MNHNS and SASEGT. Trimming cost V 6 bases and J 0 bases, with 14 bases left between them. The CDR3 sequence is 15 residues long. The CDR3 DNA reads TGTGCCAGCAGCCGGATGGTGGCAGTGAACACTGAAGCTTTCTTT. It encodes CASSRMVAVNTEAFF.

Many counts were recorded for this clonotype. This chain uses TRBV6-1 with TRBJ1-5; perhaps TRBD1 as D (6 bases). Germline V gene data show CDR1 as MNHNS and CDR2 as SASEGT. V gave up 6 bases and J gave up 6 bases, with 15 bases separating them. This CDR3 has 14 amino acids. The CDR3 nucleotides are TGTGCCAGCAGCTTCGGGGACATTAGTCAGCCCCAGCATTTT. Residues: CASSFGDISQPQHF.

In its sample, this clonotype was seen many times. CDR3 protein: CASSHKAGGTEAFF. CDR3 coding DNA: TGTGCCAGCAGCCACAAAGCCGGGGGCACTGAAGCTTTCTTT. This sequence joins TRBV7-6 and TRBJ1-1, with D possibly being TRBD1 (5 bases). The germline V gene has CDR1 SGHVS and CDR2 FNYEAQ. The length of the CDR3 is 14 residues. V lost 5 bases and J lost 4, with 14 bases in between. The full variable domain, in which reference TRBV7-6 and TRBJ1-1 provide the parts outside the CDR3, is GAGVSQSPRYKVTKRGQDVALRCDPISGHVSLYWYRQALGQGPEFLTYFNYEAQQDKSGLPNDRFSAERPEGSISTLTIQRTEQRDSAMYRCASSHKAGGTEAFFGQGTRLTVV.

The chain couples TRBV12-3 or TRBV12-4 to TRBJ2-3; TRBD1 is a possible D gene (6 bases). The CDR3 length is 12 residues. Between the trimmed V and J ends, which lost 8 bases and 3 bases, there was a span of 9 bases. The DNA for the CDR3 is TGTGCCAGCGCCGACAGGACAGATACGCAGTATTTT. It is translated as CASADRTDTQYF.

Points on this clonotype: With a much larger clone just one base away, this may be a read error. V is TRBV7-2 and J is TRBJ2-3, with D maybe TRBD2 (6 bases). The germline CDR1 and CDR2 sequences are SGHTA and FQGNSA. V was trimmed by 1 base and J by 10 bases, leaving 18 bases between them. The CDR3 is 15 amino acids. The CDR3 here is CASSLVFSASEAQYF. Here the CDR3 DNA reads TGTGCCAGCAGCTTAGTCTTCTCGGCTAGCGAAGCGCAGTATTTT.

With regard to this clonotype: Just one base apart from a much larger clone, this may be a read error. V gene TRBV6-1 combines with J gene TRBJ2-7, with TRBD1 as a possible D gene (6 bases). The ends were cut back, 7 bases at V and 0 bases at J, with 16 bases in the middle. This CDR3 is 15 amino acids long. The germline V gene has CDR1 MNHNS and CDR2 SASEGT. The CDR3 reads CASNGVQGSSYEQYF. The DNA of the CDR3 is TGTGCCAGCAATGGAGTGCAGGGGAGCTCCTACGAGCAGTACTTC.

This clonotype was picked up many times. J is TRBJ1-1 and V is TRBV7-8; 9 positions agree with TRBD1. Germline values: CDR1 SGHVS, CDR2 FQNEAQ. Losses at the gene ends were 3 bases for V and 6 bases for J; bases not matched to a gene: 8. The CDR3 loop spans 15 amino acids. Here the CDR3 reads CASSFSGTGKAEAFF. CDR3 sequence (DNA): TGTGCCAGCAGCTTCTCCGGGACAGGGAAGGCTGAAGCTTTCTTT. Looking up the rest from reference TRBV7-8 and TRBJ1-1 gives the full variable domain: GAGVSQSPRYKVAKRGQDVALRCDPISGHVSLFWYQQALGQGPEFLTYFQNEAQLDKSGLPSDRFFAERPEGSVSTLKIQRTQQEDSAVYLCASSFSGTGKAEAFFGQGTRLTVV.

This clonotype has a count of ten or more. The chain employs TRBV27 and TRBJ2-5; D perhaps matches TRBD1 (6 bases). The CDR3 covers 11 residues. The germline V gene encodes CDR1 MNHEY and CDR2 SMNVEV (reference sequence). The V end lost 5 bases, the J end lost 5 bases, and 6 bases lay between the germline ends. Written as DNA, the CDR3 is TGTGCCAGCAGTACAGGGGAGACCCAGTACTTC. Residues: CASSTGETQYF.

This clonotype showed up many times. V gene TRBV11-2 combines with J gene TRBJ2-3, with a weak D call TRBD2 (6 bases). Trimming cost V 3 bases and J 3 bases, with 19 bases left between them. The CDR3 length is 17 residues. The germline V gene encodes CDR1 SGHAT and CDR2 FQNNGV. CDR3 sequence (DNA): TGTGCCAGCAGCTTGGGATTAGCGGTAGTGGGAACAGATACGCAGTATTTT. Translating gives CASSLGLAVVGTDTQYF.

The chain uses TRBV29-1 and TRBJ1-1; unclear D gene. The CDR3 is made up of 12 amino acids. V lost 8 bases, J lost 3 bases, and 13 bases lay in between. CDR1 and CDR2 (germline): SQVTM, ANQGSEA. The CDR3 DNA follows: TGCAGCTCACCCCTATCGGACACTGAAGCTTTCTTT. It specifies CSSPLSDTEAFF.

This clonotype showed up many times. The chain recombines TRBV6-1 with TRBJ2-5; TRBD1 matches 7 bases. With V trimmed by 6 bases and J by 1 base, 2 bases remained unmatched. The CDR3 loop spans 13 amino acids. Germline CDR1 is MNHNS and CDR2 is SASEGT. This CDR3 is CASRTGFQETQYF. DNA of the CDR3: TGTGCCAGCAGGACAGGGTTCCAAGAGACCCAGTACTTC.

The sample holds many counts of this clonotype. This chain uses TRBV7-2 with TRBJ1-4; no clear D gene. The CDR3 spans 12 residues. CDR1 SGHTA and CDR2 FQGNSA come from the germline V gene. V dropped 1 base and J dropped 8 bases, with 5 bases sitting between them. CDR3 in DNA: TGTGCCAGCAGCTTAGGGGGAGAAAAACTGTTTTTT. Its translation is CASSLGGEKLFF.

This clonotype was seen repeatedly, ten times or more. The chain is built from TRBV6-6 and TRBJ2-1; TRBD1 agrees at 7 bases. This CDR3 has 14 residues. The germline V gene has CDR1 MNHNY and CDR2 SVGAGI (reference sequence). Germline trimming cut 2 bases from V and 8 bases from J; bases unmatched to any gene: 6. The CDR3 sequence is CASSYNRGRDEQFF. The CDR3 region has the DNA TGTGCCAGCAGTTACAACAGGGGTAGGGATGAGCAGTTCTTC.

This clonotype was recorded many times. This rearrangement joins TRBV27 to TRBJ1-2; D might be TRBD1 (5 bases). The V gene's germline CDR1 is MNHEY and CDR2 SMNVEV (reference sequence). Trimming stripped 8 bases from V and 6 bases from J, with 19 bases between. The CDR3 spans 14 residues. CDR3 protein: CASQGALSGNGYTF. The CDR3 DNA is TGTGCCAGCCAAGGGGCACTTTCAGGGAATGGCTACACCTTC.

Many counts were recorded for this clonotype. The V gene is TRBV7-3, the J gene TRBJ1-6, with D maybe TRBD1 (6 bases). The CDR3 sequence is 15 residues long. Per germline, CDR1 SGHTA and CDR2 FQGTGA. Trimming cost V 5 bases and J 7 bases, with 15 bases left between them. The chain's CDR3 is CASSTSGTLNSPLHF. CDR3 in DNA: TGTGCCAGCAGCACTTCCGGGACATTAAATTCACCCCTCCACTTT.

The chain is built from TRBV19 and TRBJ1-6; 7 bases fit TRBD1. Looked up from germline, CDR1 is LNHDA and CDR2 is SQIVND (reference sequence). The CDR3 length is 16 residues. J was trimmed by 0 bases and V by 3 bases; bases with no gene match: 2. The CDR3 region has the DNA TGTGCCAGTAGTATCCCAGGGGGCTCCTATAATTCACCCCTCCACTTT. Translating gives CASSIPGGSYNSPLHF.

This clonotype turned up a few times. CDR3 sequence reads: CASSPWTDNYGYTF. The CDR3 region has the DNA TGTGCCAGCAGCCCATGGACAGATAACTATGGCTACACCTTC. This chain uses TRBV11-2 with TRBJ1-2, with D possibly matching TRBD1 (6 bases). Trimming stripped 5 bases from V and 1 base from J, with 11 bases between. This CDR3 region has 14 residues. In germline, CDR1 is SGHAT, CDR2 FQNNGV.